The next 12 T cell receptor beta chains were all read from a single sample in a study of Graves' ophthalmopathy and Graves' hyperthyroidism. RNA transcripts served as template for amplifying TCR beta CDR3 sequences. Second-round multiplex PCR came after a first-round RT-PCR that employed HTBI primers. In TCRdb, the multiplex PCR reads were re-called with MiXCR into one record per CDR3 protein. The sample lists more than 1,000,000 distinct CDR3 sequences; about 36% were seen once. Material for sequencing was peripheral blood or thyroid tissue (not recorded which). The source of these receptors is an adult man with Graves' hyperthyroidism.

This clonotype was counted ten times or more. The V and J genes are TRBV11-2 and TRBJ2-6; perhaps TRBD2 as D (5 bases). The CDR3 is made up of 16 amino acids. Germline values: CDR1 SGHAT, CDR2 FQNNGV. V lost 6 bases and J 0 bases, leaving 12 bases between the germline ends. CDR3 DNA: TGTGCCAGCAGGATTCTGGCGGGCTCTGGGGCCAACGTCCTGACTTTC. Protein: CASRILAGSGANVLTF.

This clonotype was observed many times. The chain combines TRBV10-3 with TRBJ2-2; D call uncertain. Deletions cut 2 bases from V and 6 bases from J, with 13 bases between. The germline gives CDR1 ENHRY, CDR2 SYGVKD. The CDR3 totals 15 residues. CDR3 DNA sequence: TGTGCCATCAGTGAGGGCGGTGCGCAGTCCGGGGAGCTGTTTTTT. This codes for CAISEGGAQSGELFF.

Ten or more counts support this clonotype. The chain joins TRBV6-5 to TRBJ2-5; D uncertain. Looked up from germline, CDR1 is MNHEY and CDR2 is SVGAGI. This CDR3 contains 12 residues. Trimming took 2 bases from V and 5 from J, leaving 6 bases between them. CDR3 amino acids: CASSYRLETQYF. CDR3 DNA: TGTGCCAGCAGTTACAGGTTGGAGACCCAGTACTTC.

This clonotype was detected many times. The chain has TRBV12-3 or TRBV12-4 and TRBJ1-2, with a tentative D call TRBD1 (5 bases). This CDR3 comprises 15 residues. Trimming left V 6 bases short and J 2 bases short, with 16 bases between. The chain's CDR3 is CASSPGWGSNYGYTF. In DNA, the CDR3 is TGTGCCAGCAGCCCAGGCTGGGGGTCAAACTATGGCTACACCTTC.

As for this clonotype: A clone one base away is much larger, so this may be a read error. The V call is TRBV19, the J call TRBJ1-1; a weak D match, TRBD1 (6 bases). Trimming took 6 bases from V and 4 from J, leaving 12 bases between them. The CDR3 extends over 13 amino acids. Germline V CDR1 and CDR2: LNHDA, SQIVND (reference sequence). The CDR3 sequence is CASSPKGVTEAFF. The DNA of the CDR3 is TGTGCCAGTAGCCCAAAGGGGGTCACTGAAGCTTTCTTT.

In its sample, this clonotype was seen a few times. The chain uses TRBV29-1 and TRBJ1-2; TRBD1 matches 7 bases. The germline CDR1 and CDR2 sequences are SQVTM and ANQGSEA. J was trimmed by 3 bases and V by 4 bases; bases with no gene match: 11. The CDR3 consists of 15 residues. In nucleotides, the CDR3 is TGCAGCGTTGGGGGTAGGGACAGCCGTCACTATGGCTACACCTTC. It encodes CSVGGRDSRHYGYTF.

The chain has TRBV12-3 or TRBV12-4 and TRBJ2-7; a weak D match, TRBD2 (5 bases). The CDR3 is 13 residues long. Trimming removed 2 bases at V and 6 bases at J, with 11 bases between. CDR3: CASSLNIRGEQYF. The CDR3 DNA sequence: TGTGCCAGCAGTTTAAATATCCGGGGCGAGCAGTACTTC.

This chain joins TRBV29-1 and TRBJ2-5, with D possibly called TRBD1 or TRBD2 (5 bases each). The CDR3 is 15 amino acids. V dropped 0 bases and J dropped 7 bases, with 18 bases sitting between them. Germline V lookup: CDR1 SQVTM, CDR2 ANQGSEA. The CDR3 nucleotides read TGCAGCGTTGAAGAAGAGGGGCGACAGTCCGGGACCCAGTACTTC. It specifies CSVEEEGRQSGTQYF.

This clonotype was seen at least ten times. The chain employs TRBV10-3 and TRBJ2-7; possibly TRBD2 for D (5 bases). Between the trimmed V and J ends, which lost 10 bases and 4 bases, there was a span of 11 bases. The CDR3 is made up of 11 amino acids. Looked up from germline, CDR1 is ENHRY and CDR2 is SYGVKD. CDR3 region: CANGVGYEQYF. The CDR3 DNA follows: TGTGCCAACGGGGTCGGGTACGAGCAGTACTTC.

Points on this clonotype: The junction differs from germline at one of its ends, possibly a read error. V gene TRBV7-8 combines with J gene TRBJ2-7; 13 bases are a match to TRBD2. Germline CDR1 reads SGHVS; CDR2 reads FQNEAQ. This CDR3 is 15 amino acids long. In DNA form, the CDR3 reads TGCGCCAGCAGCGGGACTAGCGGGGACTTCTACGAGCAGTACTTC. Translation: CASSGTSGDFYEQYF.

CDR3 in DNA: TGTGCCAGCAGCGGACAGAGGTCAGGGGCCAACGTCCTGACTTTC. Its translation: CASSGQRSGANVLTF. The V call is TRBV3-1, the J call TRBJ2-6; possibly TRBD1 for D (6 bases). This CDR3 has 15 residues. Trimming removed 5 bases from V and 4 bases from J, with 12 bases in between. The V gene's germline CDR1 is LGHDT and CDR2 YNNKEL (reference sequence).

This clonotype was observed at least ten times. V usage is TRBV14 and J usage is TRBJ1-4; 7 nucleotides agree with TRBD1. This CDR3 is built from 15 residues. Germline V gives CDR1 SGHDN, CDR2 FVKESK. V lost 4 bases, J lost 7 bases, and 9 bases stayed unmatched. The CDR3 coding sequence is TGTGCCAGCAGCCCGCGACAGGGTCTCGGTGAAAAACTGTTTTTT. The encoded protein is CASSPRQGLGEKLFF.